The sequence of this T cell receptor beta chain was determined in a study of cytotoxic CD8 clonotypes in ibrutinib-treated CLL. About the research overall: The group held 11 relapsed/refractory and 15 treatment-naive patients, with under 18 IGHV unmutated. Median treatment time before response sampling was around twelve months, range 6 to 36. Partial responses numbered approximately 24 and complete responses 2; after a median about six years, around 14 stayed remitted and around 12 progressed.

Clones were read by immunoSEQ multiplex PCR, and TCRdb kept only the in-frame ones, dropping some. The sample consists of some 150,000 clones, 70% to 80% of them appearing once. The length of the CDR3 is 14 residues. Germline-derived CDR1 and CDR2 are SGDLS and YYNGEE. Trimming took 4 bases from V and 7 from J, leaving 15 bases between them. The sample here was PBMCs, taken after 24 months of ibrutinib treatment. The source of this sequence is a human donor with chronic lymphocytic leukemia. The chain carries TRBV9 and TRBJ2-1, with D tentatively TRBD2 (6 bases). CDR3 region: CASSTPGGGNEQFF. CDR3 coding DNA: TGTGCCAGCAGCACGCCCGGTGGGGGGAATGAGCAGTTCTTC.